The T cell receptor beta chain under discussion was sequenced for a study of cytomegalovirus exposure and HLA in healthy donors. PCR employed 60 Vbeta and 13 Jbeta primers. The assay was immunoSEQ multiplex PCR, and TCRdb's table has in-frame clones only and misses some. Among roughly 120,000 clones listed, 75% were seen once. This clone turned up a few times. Its antigen is currently unknown. V dropped 8 bases and J dropped 0 bases, with 8 bases sitting between them. This CDR3 has 14 residues. Per the germline V gene, CDR1 is MNHEY and CDR2 is SVGAGI. Notes on the study in general: The study labeled fewer than 200 TCR beta chains cytomegalovirus-associated. A later examination showed that TCR association rates differed by HLA locus, with DRB1 most and HLA-C fewest.

The sequencing input was PBMCs. This TCR was recovered from a woman aged 35 to 49 in good health and CMV-seropositive. This chain joins TRBV6-5 and TRBJ2-6; D not resolved. CDR3 region: CASRDYSGANVLTF. The CDR3 nucleotides are TGTGCCAGCCGAGATTACTCTGGGGCCAACGTCCTGACTTTC.